A single sample gave rise to the 16 T cell receptor beta chains below, sequenced in a study of blood T cells in healthy people across ages. Sample-barcoded 5' priming and a J-beta primer mix drove a second PCR of roughly 7 to 11 cycles. TCRdb processed the 5' RACE reads anew with MiXCR; each CDR3 protein has one entry. The data show 1.5 million to 2 million distinct CDR3 sequences, around 36% seen once. Sequences were obtained from blood. These receptors originate from a woman younger than 45 in good health.

A few counts support this clonotype. The chain carries TRBV5-1 and TRBJ2-1; 13 bases agree with TRBD2. The V gene's germline CDR1 is SGHRS and CDR2 YFSETQ. This CDR3 spans 17 amino acids. V gave up 4 bases and J gave up 7 bases; unmatched junction bases: 11. CDR3: CASSTGLAGPVGNEQFF. The CDR3 DNA reads TGCGCCAGCAGCACGGGACTAGCGGGACCGGTTGGGAATGAGCAGTTCTTC.

This clonotype was seen more than once but under ten times. The rearrangement joins TRBV27 to TRBJ1-1; D is possibly TRBD1 (6 bases). Per germline, CDR1 MNHEY and CDR2 SMNVEV (reference sequence). This CDR3 comprises 14 residues. Trimming removed 6 bases at V and 5 bases at J, with 16 bases between. The CDR3 DNA is TGTGCCAGCAGCGGACGGGGGGCGCGAACTGAAGCTTTCTTT. As protein: CASSGRGARTEAFF.

Concerning this clonotype itself: At one boundary the junction diverges from the germline segment, which might be a read error. The chain carries TRBV4-1 and TRBJ2-2; possibly TRBD2 for D (6 bases). Germline V CDR1 and CDR2: MGHRA, YSYEKL. The CDR3 is 15 amino acids. CDR3 residues: CASSQALVNTGGLFF. For the CDR3, the DNA is TGCGCCAGCAGCCAAGCTTTAGTGAACACCGGGGGGCTGTTTTTT.

The genes are TRBV10-1 and TRBJ2-1; 8 bases are shared with TRBD1. V trimming: 3 bases; J trimming: 7 bases; junction bases outside the gene matches: 5. This CDR3 has 14 residues. Germline CDR1 is WNHNN and CDR2 is SYGVQD (reference sequence). CDR3 loop: CASSDRTGSNEQFF. In DNA form, the CDR3 reads TGCGCCAGCAGTGACCGGACAGGGTCTAATGAGCAGTTCTTC.

This clonotype was detected ten times or more. V usage is TRBV29-1 and J usage is TRBJ2-3, with 8 bases aligning to TRBD2. Germline assignment: CDR1 SQVTM and CDR2 ANQGSEA. CDR3 length: 13 amino acids. J was trimmed by 3 bases and V by 5 bases; bases with no gene match: 4. The CDR3 spells CSVSGLATDTQYF. CDR3 DNA: TGCAGCGTTTCCGGACTAGCAACAGATACGCAGTATTTT.

The chain has TRBV7-6 and TRBJ2-7; the match to TRBD2 covers 8 bases. V shed 2 bases and J 3 bases; nucleotides not matched to a gene: 9. The CDR3 runs to 16 residues. Germline CDR1 SGHVS, CDR2 FNYEAQ. The CDR3 is CASSLLELAELYEQYF. Here the CDR3 DNA reads TGTGCCAGCAGCTTACTAGAACTAGCGGAACTCTACGAGCAGTACTTC.

This clonotype has more than one count but fewer than ten. The chain recombines TRBV29-1 with TRBJ1-1; tentatively, D is TRBD1 (5 bases). V shed 2 bases and J shed 0 bases, with 13 bases lying between them. The CDR3 length is 15 residues. Germline V lookup: CDR1 SQVTM, CDR2 ANQGSEA. The CDR3 coding sequence is TGCAGCGTTGAAAGTGGCCGGGGGTTGAACACTGAAGCTTTCTTT. Amino acids: CSVESGRGLNTEAFF.

This clonotype was detected a few times. The CDR3 sequence: CASSQEGRRGPTDTQYF. The CDR3 DNA is TGCGCCAGCAGCCAAGAGGGGAGGCGGGGGCCCACAGATACGCAGTATTTT. The chain recombines TRBV4-1 with TRBJ2-3, with D maybe TRBD2 (7 bases). The CDR3 runs 17 residues. With 0 bases removed from V and 2 bases from J, the gap between germline ends came to 15 bases. Looked up from germline, CDR1 is MGHRA and CDR2 is YSYEKL.

Only a few counts were recorded for this clonotype. The chain recombines TRBV20-1 with TRBJ2-5; D is undetermined. V dropped 0 bases and J dropped 9 bases, with 14 bases sitting between them. The CDR3 runs to 13 residues. Germline CDR1 is DFQATT and CDR2 is SNEGSKA (reference sequence). The CDR3 protein is CSARDTGRAPQYF. The CDR3 DNA reads as TGCAGTGCTAGAGATACGGGCCGGGCTCCCCAGTACTTC.

The rearrangement joins TRBV3-1 to TRBJ1-1; 8 nucleotides agree with TRBD1. Germline CDR1 and CDR2: LGHDT and YNNKEL (reference sequence). V dropped 2 bases and J dropped 4; count of bases not matched to a gene: 9. The CDR3 spans 16 residues. Here the CDR3 DNA reads TGTGCCAGCAGCCAATATGGGACAGGAGTCCTCACTGAAGCTTTCTTT. This encodes CASSQYGTGVLTEAFF.

This clonotype was detected only a few times. The chain carries TRBV20-1 and TRBJ2-7; perhaps TRBD2 as D (5 bases). Trimming removed 6 bases from V and 5 bases from J, with 14 bases in between. Looked up from germline, CDR1 is DFQATT and CDR2 is SNEGSKA (reference sequence). The CDR3 is 12 residues long. CDR3 residues: CSARQRENEQYF. The CDR3 bases are TGCAGTGCCCGCCAGAGGGAGAACGAGCAGTACTTC.

CDR3 sequence: CASSYRQGAGGYTF. The CDR3 DNA follows: TGTGCCAGCAGCTACCGACAGGGGGCAGGTGGCTACACCTTC. This rearrangement joins TRBV6-6 to TRBJ1-2, with TRBD1 identical over 10 bases. The CDR3 extends over 14 amino acids. V dropped 6 bases and J dropped 7; count of bases not matched to a gene: 8. CDR1 MNHNY and CDR2 SVGAGI come from the germline V gene (reference sequence).

Only a few counts were recorded for this clonotype. The J gene is TRBJ1-4, the V gene TRBV11-2; 7 nucleotides match TRBD1. The V and J ends lost 6 bases and 7 bases, in that order; junction bases with no gene match: 8. CDR3 length: 14 residues. Germline V lookup: CDR1 SGHAT, CDR2 FQNNGV. The CDR3 nucleotides are TGTGCCAGCAGTTTAACAGGGGCGGGTGAAAAACTGTTTTTT. It translates to CASSLTGAGEKLFF.

This chain uses TRBV20-1 with TRBJ2-5; 10 bases are shared with TRBD1. V shed 0 bases and J 5 bases; nucleotides not matched to a gene: 9. This CDR3 contains 16 residues. The V gene's germline CDR1 is DFQATT and CDR2 SNEGSKA (reference sequence). CDR3 region: CSARDSTGGSLETQYF. DNA of the CDR3: TGCAGTGCTAGAGATTCGACAGGGGGCTCGCTGGAGACCCAGTACTTC.

About this clonotype itself: An end of the junction differs from the germline gene, which may be a read error. The chain has TRBV7-9 and TRBJ2-1, with 12 bases lining up with TRBD1. The CDR3 is 15 residues long. CDR1 and CDR2 (germline): SEHNR, FQNEAQ (reference sequence). Here the CDR3 reads CVSSPGQGAVNEQFF. In DNA form, the CDR3 reads TGTGTCAGCAGCCCGGGACAGGGGGCGGTGAATGAGCAGTTCTTC.

This clonotype was found a few times. The chain uses TRBV7-3 and TRBJ2-6; D unclear. The germline gives CDR1 SGHTA, CDR2 FQGTGA. Trimming took 0 bases from V and 4 from J, leaving 22 bases between them. This CDR3 region has 20 residues. CDR3 protein: CASSLTNFQVLGSGANVLTF. The CDR3 coding sequence is TGTGCCAGCAGCTTAACCAATTTCCAGGTGCTGGGATCCGGGGCCAACGTCCTGACTTTC.